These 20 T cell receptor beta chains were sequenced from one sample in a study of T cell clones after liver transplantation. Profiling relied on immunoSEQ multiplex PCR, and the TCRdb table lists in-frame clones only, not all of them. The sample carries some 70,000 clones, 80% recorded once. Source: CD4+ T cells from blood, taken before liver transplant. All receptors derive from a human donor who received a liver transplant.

CDR3 sequence reads: CASSFPPGLADTQYF. The CDR3 nucleotides are TGTGCCAGCAGTTTCCCTCCAGGGCTAGCGGATACGCAGTATTTT. The rearrangement joins TRBV28 to TRBJ2-3; tentatively, D is TRBD2 (6 bases). The CDR3 contains 15 residues. Trimming took off 3 bases at V and 6 bases at J, with 16 bases between the two ends. CDR1 MDHEN and CDR2 SYDVKM come from the germline V gene.

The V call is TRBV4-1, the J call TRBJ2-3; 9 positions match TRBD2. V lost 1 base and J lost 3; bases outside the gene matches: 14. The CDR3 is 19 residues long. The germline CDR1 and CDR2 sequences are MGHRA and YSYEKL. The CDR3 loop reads CASSQGRVAGVGRTDTQYF. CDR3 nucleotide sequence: TGCGCCAGCAGCCAAGGGAGGGTAGCGGGAGTCGGGAGGACAGATACGCAGTATTTT.

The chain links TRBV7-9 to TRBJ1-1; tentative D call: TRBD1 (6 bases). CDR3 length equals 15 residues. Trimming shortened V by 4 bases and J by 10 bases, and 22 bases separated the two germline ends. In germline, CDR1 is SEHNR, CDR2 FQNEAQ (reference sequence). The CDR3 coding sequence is TGTGCCAGCAGCTACTCGATCCTGCCCGGGGGGGCAGCTTTCTTT. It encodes CASSYSILPGGAAFF.

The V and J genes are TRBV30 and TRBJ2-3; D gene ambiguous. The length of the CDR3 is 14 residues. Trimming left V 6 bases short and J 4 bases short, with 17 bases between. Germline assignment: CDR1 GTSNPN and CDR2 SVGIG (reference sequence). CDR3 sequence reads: CACPSADSADTQYF. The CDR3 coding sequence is TGTGCCTGCCCAAGCGCCGATAGTGCAGATACGCAGTATTTT.

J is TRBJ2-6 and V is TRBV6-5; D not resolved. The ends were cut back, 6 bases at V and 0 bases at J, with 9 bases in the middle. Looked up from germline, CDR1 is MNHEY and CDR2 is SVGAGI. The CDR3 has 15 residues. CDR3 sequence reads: CASSKGNSGANVLTF. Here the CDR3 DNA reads TGTGCCAGCAGCAAGGGAAACTCTGGGGCCAACGTCCTGACTTTC.

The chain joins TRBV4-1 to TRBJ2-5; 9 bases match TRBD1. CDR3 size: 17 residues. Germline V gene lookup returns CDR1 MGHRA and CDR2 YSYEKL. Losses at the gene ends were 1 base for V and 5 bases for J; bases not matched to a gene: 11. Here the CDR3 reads CASSQVLEGQGGETQYF. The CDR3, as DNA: TGCGCCAGCAGCCAAGTACTTGAGGGACAGGGAGGGGAGACCCAGTACTTC.

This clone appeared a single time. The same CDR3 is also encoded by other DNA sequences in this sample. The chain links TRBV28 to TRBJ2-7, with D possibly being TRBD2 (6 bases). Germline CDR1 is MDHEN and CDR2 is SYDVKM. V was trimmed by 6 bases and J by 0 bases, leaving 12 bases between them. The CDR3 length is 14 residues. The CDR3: CASSLGGSSYEQYF. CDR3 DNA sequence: TGTGCCAGCAGCCTGGGGGGAAGCTCCTACGAGCAGTACTTC.

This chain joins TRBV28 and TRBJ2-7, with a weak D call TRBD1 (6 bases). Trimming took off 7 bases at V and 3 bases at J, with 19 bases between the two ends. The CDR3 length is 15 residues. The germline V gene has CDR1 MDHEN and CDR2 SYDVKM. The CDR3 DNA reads TGTGCCAGCAAGCCCGGGGACACAACCTTCTACGAGCAGTACTTC. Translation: CASKPGDTTFYEQYF.

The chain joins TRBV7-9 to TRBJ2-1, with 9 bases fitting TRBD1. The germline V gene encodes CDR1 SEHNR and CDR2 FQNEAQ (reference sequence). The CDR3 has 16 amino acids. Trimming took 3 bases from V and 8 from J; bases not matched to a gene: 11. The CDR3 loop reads CASSFQDRGYGDEQFF. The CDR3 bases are TGTGCCAGCAGCTTCCAGGACAGGGGTTATGGGGATGAGCAGTTCTTC.

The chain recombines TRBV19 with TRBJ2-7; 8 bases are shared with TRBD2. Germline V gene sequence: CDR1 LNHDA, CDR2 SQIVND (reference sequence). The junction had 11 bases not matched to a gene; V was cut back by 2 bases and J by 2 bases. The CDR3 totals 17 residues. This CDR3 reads CASSILPSGRGPYEQYF. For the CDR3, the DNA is TGTGCCAGTAGTATATTACCCAGCGGGAGAGGCCCCTACGAGCAGTACTTC.

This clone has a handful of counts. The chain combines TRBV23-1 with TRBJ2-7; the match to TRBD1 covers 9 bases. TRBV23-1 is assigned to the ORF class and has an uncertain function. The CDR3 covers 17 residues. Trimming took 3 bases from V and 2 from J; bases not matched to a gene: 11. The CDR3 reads CASSHPRTGANPYEQYF. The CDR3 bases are TGCGCCAGCAGTCACCCTCGGACAGGGGCTAACCCCTACGAGCAGTACTTC.

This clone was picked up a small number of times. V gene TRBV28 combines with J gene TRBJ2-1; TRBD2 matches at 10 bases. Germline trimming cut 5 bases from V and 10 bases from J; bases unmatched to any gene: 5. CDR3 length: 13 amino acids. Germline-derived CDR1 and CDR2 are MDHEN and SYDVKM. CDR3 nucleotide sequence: TGTGCCAGCAGTCCCCCGACTAGCGGGGAGCAGTTCTTC. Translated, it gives CASSPPTSGEQFF. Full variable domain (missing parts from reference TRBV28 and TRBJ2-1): DVKVTQSSRYLVKRTGEKVFLECVQDMDHENMFWYRQDPGLGLRLIYFSYDVKMKEKGDIPEGYSVSREKKERFSLILESASTNQTSMYLCASSPPTSGEQFFGPGTRLTVL.

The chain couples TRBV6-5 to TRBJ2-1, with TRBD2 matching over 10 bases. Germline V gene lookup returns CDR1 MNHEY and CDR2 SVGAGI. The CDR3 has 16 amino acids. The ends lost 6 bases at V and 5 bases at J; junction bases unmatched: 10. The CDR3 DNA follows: TGTGCCAGCAGATACACAGCGGGAGGGCCAAACAATGAGCAGTTCTTC. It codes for CASRYTAGGPNNEQFF.

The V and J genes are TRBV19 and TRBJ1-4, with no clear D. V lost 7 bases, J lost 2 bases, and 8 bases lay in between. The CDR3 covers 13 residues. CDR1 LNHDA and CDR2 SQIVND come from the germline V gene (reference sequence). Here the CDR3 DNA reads TGTGCCAGTAACACAGACACTAATGAAAAACTGTTTTTT. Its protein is CASNTDTNEKLFF.

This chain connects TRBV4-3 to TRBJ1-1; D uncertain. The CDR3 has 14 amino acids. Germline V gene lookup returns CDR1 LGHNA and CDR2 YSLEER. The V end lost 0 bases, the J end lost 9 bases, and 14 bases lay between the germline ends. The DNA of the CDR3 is TGCGCCAGCAGCCAAGATCGGTCGGTACAGAAAGCTTTCTTT. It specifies CASSQDRSVQKAFF.

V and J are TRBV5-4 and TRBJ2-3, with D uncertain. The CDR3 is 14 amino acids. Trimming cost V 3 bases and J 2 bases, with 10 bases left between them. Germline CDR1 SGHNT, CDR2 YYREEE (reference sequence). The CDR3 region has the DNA TGTGCCAGCAGCTCTGGACCGAACACAGATACGCAGTATTTT. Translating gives CASSSGPNTDTQYF.

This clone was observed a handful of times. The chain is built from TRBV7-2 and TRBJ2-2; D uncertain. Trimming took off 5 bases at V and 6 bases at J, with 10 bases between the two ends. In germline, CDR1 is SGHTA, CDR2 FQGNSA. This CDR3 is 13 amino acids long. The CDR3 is CASSLSNSGELFF. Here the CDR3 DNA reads TGTGCCAGCAGCCTCTCCAATTCCGGGGAGCTGTTTTTT.

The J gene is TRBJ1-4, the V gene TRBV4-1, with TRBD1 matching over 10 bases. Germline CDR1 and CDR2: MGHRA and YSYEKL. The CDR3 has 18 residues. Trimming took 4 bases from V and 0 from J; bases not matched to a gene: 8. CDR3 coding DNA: TGCGCCAGCAGCCGATTATCCGGGACAGGGGCAACTAATGAAAAACTGTTTTTT. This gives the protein CASSRLSGTGATNEKLFF.

CDR3 sequence: CASSLGQDTEAFF. CDR3 coding DNA: TGTGCCAGCTCCTTGGGGCAGGACACTGAAGCTTTCTTT. This rearrangement joins TRBV18 to TRBJ1-1, with D possibly being TRBD1 (5 bases). The CDR3 contains 13 residues. The germline V gene encodes CDR1 KGHSH and CDR2 LQKENI. V lost 6 bases, J lost 3 bases, and 11 bases lay in between.

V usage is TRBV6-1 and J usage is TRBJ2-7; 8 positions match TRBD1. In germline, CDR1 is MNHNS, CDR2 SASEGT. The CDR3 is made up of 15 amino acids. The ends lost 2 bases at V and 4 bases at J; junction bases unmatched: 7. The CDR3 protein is CASSEQGASGYEQYF. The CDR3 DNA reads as TGTGCCAGCAGTGAACAGGGGGCGTCAGGATACGAGCAGTACTTC.